These T cell receptor beta chains were read from a single sample in a study of T cells in Graves' hyperthyroidism and ophthalmopathy. Using its own MiXCR run on the multiplex PCR reads, TCRdb lists one record per CDR3 protein. This table has hundreds of thousands of distinct CDR3 sequences, less than 20% appearing once. The sequencing sample was made of blood. Receptors were obtained from a woman under 30 with Graves' hyperthyroidism. Both conserved end residues are part of each CDR3. The D gene is left open where the match is weak. Rows may omit the clone size; those that give it use once, few, many or a size class.

cdr3_nt cdr3_aa clone_size j_call v_call d_call
TGTGCCAGCAGCTTAACCACTTTAGCGGGAGCCACCTACGAGCAGTACTTC CASSLTTLAGATYEQYF many TRBJ2-7 TRBV11-1 TRBD2
TGTGCCAGCAGCTTAGTGGGTAGCCTTCGAGGCGATGAGCAGTTCTTC CASSLVGSLRGDEQFF . TRBJ2-1 TRBV7-9 .
TGTGCCAGCAGTGCGGTGGGAAGACCAAACACTGAAGCTTTCTTT CASSAVGRPNTEAFF many TRBJ1-1 TRBV6-1 .
TGTGCCAGTAGTACCGAGGGGGAAACAGATACGCAGTATTTT CASSTEGETDTQYF once TRBJ2-3 TRBV19 .
TGTGCCAGCAGTTTGGCCTCACCAGAGACCCAGTACTTC CASSLASPETQYF . TRBJ2-5 TRBV12-3/TRBV12-4 .
TGTGCCAGCAAGACCTCTTTTATGAACACCGGGGAGCTGTTTTTT CASKTSFMNTGELFF . TRBJ2-2 TRBV2 .
TGCGCCAGCAGTGAGTCGGGCAGAGTCCACGAGCAGTACTTC CASSESGRVHEQYF many TRBJ2-7 TRBV10-1 .
TGTGCCAGCAGTGTGGAGAGGGGCTACGAGCAGTACTTC CASSVERGYEQYF . TRBJ2-7 TRBV6-1 .
TGTGCCAGCAGTCGGTCGGACAGTCCAACTAATGAAAAACTGTTTTTT CASSRSDSPTNEKLFF . TRBJ1-4 TRBV6-1 .
TGTGCCAGCAGACCAGGGACAGGGGCCAACGAGCAGTACTTC CASRPGTGANEQYF many TRBJ2-7 TRBV27 TRBD1
TGTGCCAGCAGCATAAAGGGAACCACAGATACGCAGTATTTT CASSIKGTTDTQYF few TRBJ2-3 TRBV5-6 .
TGTGCCAGCAGCCAAAAAGCGGGAGACCTCCCCGGGGAGCTGTTTTTT CASSQKAGDLPGELFF . TRBJ2-2 TRBV3-1 TRBD2
TGTGCCAGCAGTCGTGACGGCCTGAACACTGAAGCTTTCTTT CASSRDGLNTEAFF many TRBJ1-1 TRBV28 .
TGTGCCAGCAGTTCGGCAGCGGGAGCCTACGAGCAGTACTTC CASSSAAGAYEQYF few TRBJ2-7 TRBV27 TRBD2
TGTGCCAGCAGTTTAATGACCCGGAGGGCCTACGAGCAGTACTTC CASSLMTRRAYEQYF many TRBJ2-7 TRBV28 .
TGTGCCAGCAATCAGGGGGCAAGAAACTATGGCTACACCTTC CASNQGARNYGYTF few TRBJ1-2 TRBV12-3/TRBV12-4 TRBD1
TGTGCCACCAGTGACGACAAGGGGGATACCTCGTGGGGTACGCAGTATTTT CATSDDKGDTSWGTQYF many TRBJ2-3 TRBV24-1 .
TGCAGCCCTCTGAGGGCTGATACGCAGTATTTT CSPLRADTQYF few TRBJ2-3 TRBV20-1 .
TGCAGTGCTAGTTTACTAGCGGGAATCACAGATACGCAGTATTTT CSASLLAGITDTQYF many TRBJ2-3 TRBV20-1 TRBD2
TGTGCCAGCAGCCTATCGGGTCTCGCCTACGAGCAGTACTTC CASSLSGLAYEQYF many TRBJ2-7 TRBV7-9 .
TGTGCCAGCAGTTTACTAGGGGTGTCGCAGCCCCAGCATTTT CASSLLGVSQPQHF many TRBJ1-5 TRBV12-3/TRBV12-4 .
TGTGCCAGCAATACTCCGACAGCCCCTCCGGATGAGCAGTTCTTC CASNTPTAPPDEQFF . TRBJ2-1 TRBV12-3/TRBV12-4 .
TGTGCCAGCAGCCTCGGACGGACTTACATACAAGAGACCCAGTACTTC CASSLGRTYIQETQYF few TRBJ2-5 TRBV6-1 .
TGTGTCAGCAGTTTTGGGGCAGGGGGGAGCAATCAGCCCCAGCATTTT CVSSFGAGGSNQPQHF . TRBJ1-5 TRBV27 TRBD1
TGTGCCAGTGGACAGGGACAGGGAGGTCCACCCCTCCACTTT CASGQGQGGPPLHF many TRBJ1-6 TRBV2 TRBD1
TGTGCCAGCAGTGAAGTGGGCGGGAGCACAGATACGCAGTATTTT CASSEVGGSTDTQYF many TRBJ2-3 TRBV2 .
TGTGCCAGCAGCTTGGCTAGCGGGAGCGATGAGCAGTTCTTC CASSLASGSDEQFF many TRBJ2-1 TRBV5-5 TRBD2
TGTGCCAGCAGCTTCGGCAAGGCGGGAGGCTACACCTTC CASSFGKAGGYTF many TRBJ1-2 TRBV9 .
TGTGCCAGCAGCTTAGGAAGGAACGGGGATAATCAGCCCCAGCATTTT CASSLGRNGDNQPQHF many TRBJ1-5 TRBV13 .
TGTGCCAGCAGTTTGTCCAGGGGAAGCAATCAGCCCCAGCATTTT CASSLSRGSNQPQHF many TRBJ1-5 TRBV12-3/TRBV12-4 .
TGTGCCAGCAGCGTAGCCGGGACTTTCGGGAATGAGCAGTTCTTC CASSVAGTFGNEQFF . TRBJ2-1 TRBV9 .
TGTGCCAGCAGCCTCTTGACAGGGGGGACGAACACTGAAGCTTTCTTT CASSLLTGGTNTEAFF . TRBJ1-1 TRBV11-1 TRBD1
TGTGCCAGCAATCACAGGGCTGGCGGGCTTTGGTACAATGAGCAGTTCTTC CASNHRAGGLWYNEQFF many TRBJ2-1 TRBV6-1 .
TGTGCCAGCAGCCTGGCCGGGGGCAGTCAGACCCAGTACTTC CASSLAGGSQTQYF . TRBJ2-5 TRBV7-3 .
TGTGCCAGTAACCGGCAGAATAGCAATCAGCCCCAGCATTTT CASNRQNSNQPQHF few TRBJ1-5 TRBV19 .
TGTGCCAGCAGTTTAGGGGGGGCGCTTGGAAACACCATATATTTT CASSLGGALGNTIYF many TRBJ1-3 TRBV28 .
TGTGCCAGCACCCACGCCGTCACGAAAGGCTCTGGAAACACCATATATTTT CASTHAVTKGSGNTIYF . TRBJ1-3 TRBV18 .
TGTGCCAGCAGGGGCGTGGGAGTAGAAGCTTTCTTT CASRGVGVEAFF many TRBJ1-1 TRBV28 .
TGTGCCAGCAGCCCCCCGACAGGGTTTAGTACAGATACGCAGTATTTT CASSPPTGFSTDTQYF . TRBJ2-3 TRBV4-2 TRBD1
TGTGCCAGCAGCTTGGGCGGGGGCGGTCAGCCCCAGCATTTT CASSLGGGGQPQHF . TRBJ1-5 TRBV5-5 .
TGCGCCAGCAGCTTGTACGGACAGGGTCTGGACAATGAGCAGTTCTTC CASSLYGQGLDNEQFF few TRBJ2-1 TRBV5-1 TRBD1
TGCAGTGGTTCGGGGGCAGGAGACTACGAGCAGTACTTC CSGSGAGDYEQYF many TRBJ2-7 TRBV20-1 .
TGTGCCAGCAGCCTGGGACGTTCCTATGGCTACACCTTC CASSLGRSYGYTF many TRBJ1-2 TRBV3-1 .
TGTGCCATCAGGGACAGGGATAAACTAGAAGGCAATCAGCCCCAGCATTTT CAIRDRDKLEGNQPQHF . TRBJ1-5 TRBV10-3 TRBD1